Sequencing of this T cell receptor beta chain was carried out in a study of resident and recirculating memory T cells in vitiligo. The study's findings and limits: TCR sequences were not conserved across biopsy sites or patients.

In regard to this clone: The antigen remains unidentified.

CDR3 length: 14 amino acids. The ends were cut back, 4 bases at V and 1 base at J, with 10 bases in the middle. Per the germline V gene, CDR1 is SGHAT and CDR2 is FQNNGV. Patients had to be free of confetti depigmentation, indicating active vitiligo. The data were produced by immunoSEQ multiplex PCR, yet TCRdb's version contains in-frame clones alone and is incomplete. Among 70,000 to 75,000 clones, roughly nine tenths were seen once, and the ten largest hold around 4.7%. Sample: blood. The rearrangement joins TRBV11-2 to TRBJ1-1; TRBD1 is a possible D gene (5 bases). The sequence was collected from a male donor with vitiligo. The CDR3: CASSWGGTNTEAFF. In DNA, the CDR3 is TGTGCCAGCAGCTGGGGGGGGACGAACACTGAAGCTTTCTTT.